This TCR beta chain was retrieved from a study of blood T cell repertoires in COVID-19. Study details: COVID-19 samples from acute and convalescent phases originated in the United States, Italy and Spain. PBMCs, B-cell-depleted T cells, or T cells provided the cDNA or gDNA that made up the material.

Original methodology: Nucleated cell counts were estimated from reference gene primer amplification. Generated by immunoSEQ multiplex PCR, the TCRdb table keeps only in-frame clones and is missing some. From that table come the V and J calls and clone size; the DNA was used to work out D and trimming. Of 250,000 to 300,000 clones listed, roughly four fifths were seen once; the top ten hold 5%. Participants had their cohort set by participant-reported clinical history. Looked up from germline, CDR1 is MRHNA and CDR2 is SNTAGT. Trimming pared 8 bases from V and 3 bases from J, leaving 8 bases between. The CDR3 runs 13 residues.

The V gene is TRBV6-4, the J gene TRBJ2-6; D might be TRBD1 (5 bases). This clonotype was obtained from a man in his forties who had been exposed to COVID-19. Sequencing was carried out using PBMCs or T cells enriched from blood (not recorded which). CDR3 coding DNA: TGTGCCAGCGGGGCAGGTGGGGCCAACGTCCTGACTTTC. Amino acid sequence: CASGAGGANVLTF.